This TCR beta chain was sequenced during a study of blood T cells in healthy people across ages. Per the germline V gene, CDR1 is LGHNA and CDR2 is YSLEER. This CDR3 region has 15 residues. Trimming stripped 5 bases from V and 7 bases from J, with 20 bases between. Next came a second PCR, run for about 7 to 12 cycles, which used a sample-barcoded 5' primer along with a J-beta primer mix. TCRdb processed the 5' RACE reads anew with MiXCR; each CDR3 protein has one entry. The sample contains about 1.8 million distinct CDR3 sequences, 49% of which appear only once. J is TRBJ1-2 and V is TRBV4-3; a possible D gene is TRBD1 (6 bases). The source is a woman aged 40 to 55 in good health. The sample consisted of blood. The CDR3 loop reads CASSTELLTGRGYTF. In DNA form, the CDR3 reads TGCGCCAGCAGCACCGAACTTTTGACAGGACGTGGCTACACCTTC.